This is a list of T cell receptor beta chains from one sample in a study of CD8 T cells in Susac syndrome. TCRdb fed the immunoSEQ multiplex PCR reads into MiXCR, producing one record per CDR3 protein. The data show 150,000 to 200,000 distinct CDR3 sequences, about 95% seen once. The sample was CD4+ T cells from PBMCs. The receptors stem from a human donor in good health. Both conserved end residues are part of each CDR3. The D gene is left open where the match is weak.

V gene: TRBV28
D gene: -
J gene: TRBJ2-2
CDR3 protein: CASSAGTPTGELFF

V gene: TRBV15
D gene: TRBD1
J gene: TRBJ2-7
CDR3 protein: CATSSRDRDYEQYF

V gene: TRBV29-1
D gene: -
J gene: TRBJ2-5
CDR3 protein: CSVGHLETQYF

V gene: TRBV5-1
D gene: TRBD1
J gene: TRBJ2-4
CDR3 protein: CASSSPGQVLANIQYF

V gene: TRBV20-1
D gene: -
J gene: TRBJ2-5
CDR3 protein: CSARGHLQETQYF

V gene: TRBV20-1
D gene: -
J gene: TRBJ2-4
CDR3 protein: CSASFLAKNIQYF

V gene: TRBV3-1
D gene: -
J gene: TRBJ2-1
CDR3 protein: CASSQENLRQFF

V gene: TRBV23-1
D gene: -
J gene: TRBJ2-1
CDR3 protein: CASSLGGDTPTSNEQFF

V gene: TRBV29-1
D gene: TRBD2
J gene: TRBJ2-1
CDR3 protein: CSVGGGAYNEQFF

V gene: TRBV7-2
D gene: -
J gene: TRBJ2-1
CDR3 protein: CASSLAPGEQFF

V gene: TRBV28
D gene: TRBD1
J gene: TRBJ2-5
CDR3 protein: CASRKDRGTETQYF

V gene: TRBV7-9
D gene: -
J gene: TRBJ1-2
CDR3 protein: CASSSEGSGYTF

V gene: TRBV29-1
D gene: TRBD2
J gene: TRBJ2-6
CDR3 protein: CSANPAGGIPPGANVLTF

V gene: TRBV7-3
D gene: -
J gene: TRBJ2-2
CDR3 protein: CASSLALSSGELFF

V gene: TRBV19
D gene: -
J gene: TRBJ1-5
CDR3 protein: CASSMATTQPQHF

V gene: TRBV29-1
D gene: -
J gene: TRBJ2-1
CDR3 protein: CSVGRGSYNEQFF

V gene: TRBV30
D gene: -
J gene: TRBJ1-2
CDR3 protein: CAWSMNGYTF

V gene: TRBV3-1
D gene: TRBD2
J gene: TRBJ2-1
CDR3 protein: CASSQRGSYNEQFF

V gene: TRBV29-1
D gene: -
J gene: TRBJ2-2
CDR3 protein: CSVGLAESTGELFF

V gene: TRBV6-2/TRBV6-3
D gene: -
J gene: TRBJ2-1
CDR3 protein: CASGYEQFF

V gene: TRBV7-8
D gene: TRBD2
J gene: TRBJ2-3
CDR3 protein: CASSPIAGVSTDTQYF

V gene: TRBV7-2
D gene: TRBD2
J gene: TRBJ2-3
CDR3 protein: CASSLVPGGRASTDTQYF

V gene: TRBV28
D gene: TRBD2
J gene: TRBJ2-3
CDR3 protein: CASRPRGASGIDTQYF

V gene: TRBV3-1
D gene: TRBD2
J gene: TRBJ2-3
CDR3 protein: CASTPRGYDTQYF

V gene: TRBV7-9
D gene: -
J gene: TRBJ2-5
CDR3 protein: CASSLSSRVQETQYF

V gene: TRBV4-2
D gene: -
J gene: TRBJ2-1
CDR3 protein: CASSQVGLSEQFF

V gene: TRBV18
D gene: -
J gene: TRBJ2-1
CDR3 protein: CASSLGTARNEQFF

V gene: TRBV7-8
D gene: -
J gene: TRBJ1-5
CDR3 protein: CASSLAGGTQPQHF

V gene: TRBV20-1
D gene: TRBD2
J gene: TRBJ2-7
CDR3 protein: CSASTSGRTTYEQYF

V gene: TRBV7-2
D gene: -
J gene: TRBJ1-3
CDR3 protein: CASSPRSPSGNTIYF

V gene: TRBV6-2/TRBV6-3
D gene: TRBD1
J gene: TRBJ2-7
CDR3 protein: CASSDPTGKSAYEQYF

V gene: TRBV6-1
D gene: -
J gene: TRBJ2-2
CDR3 protein: CASSLNGGPNTGELFF

V gene: TRBV30
D gene: TRBD1
J gene: TRBJ1-2
CDR3 protein: CAQGQGRGGYTF

V gene: TRBV27
D gene: -
J gene: TRBJ1-5
CDR3 protein: CASSWETRYSNQPQHF

V gene: TRBV29-1
D gene: -
J gene: TRBJ2-3
CDR3 protein: CSVESGGTDTQYF

V gene: TRBV7-2
D gene: -
J gene: TRBJ2-7
CDR3 protein: CASRYDGSATYEQYF

V gene: TRBV7-9
D gene: -
J gene: TRBJ2-5
CDR3 protein: CASRRGAETQYF

V gene: TRBV24-1
D gene: -
J gene: TRBJ2-2
CDR3 protein: CATSDTGRGLIGPGELFF

V gene: TRBV30
D gene: -
J gene: TRBJ2-7
CDR3 protein: CAWRREYNEQYF

V gene: TRBV12-3/TRBV12-4
D gene: TRBD1
J gene: TRBJ1-2
CDR3 protein: CASRNPQGMGYTF

V gene: TRBV29-1
D gene: -
J gene: TRBJ2-3
CDR3 protein: CSVGAGGLGTDTQYF

V gene: TRBV5-6
D gene: -
J gene: TRBJ2-1
CDR3 protein: CASSLVGGGGEQFF

V gene: TRBV23-1
D gene: -
J gene: TRBJ1-4
CDR3 protein: CASRHVRKLFF

V gene: TRBV27
D gene: -
J gene: TRBJ1-2
CDR3 protein: CASRTMGGGYTF

V gene: TRBV29-1
D gene: TRBD1
J gene: TRBJ2-6
CDR3 protein: CSVVATGVNVLTF

V gene: TRBV27
D gene: TRBD1
J gene: TRBJ1-2
CDR3 protein: CASSSTGRDRVYGYTF

V gene: TRBV20-1
D gene: -
J gene: TRBJ2-5
CDR3 protein: CSASSRGQETQYF

V gene: TRBV6-6
D gene: -
J gene: TRBJ1-5
CDR3 protein: CASSYSGRDQPQHF

V gene: TRBV20-1
D gene: -
J gene: TRBJ1-2
CDR3 protein: CTTFNYGYTF

V gene: TRBV4-2
D gene: TRBD2
J gene: TRBJ2-1
CDR3 protein: CASSQGLAGDPYNEQFF